These T cell receptor beta chains were read from a single sample in a study of early stage breast cancer tumors. Generated by immunoSEQ multiplex PCR, the TCRdb table keeps only in-frame clones and is missing some. Counted here are around 10,000 clones, under 70% occurring once; the ten biggest clones make up around 11%. Input material: breast tumor tissue. Receptors were obtained from a person aged 60 to 70 with breast cancer. Each CDR3 is given with its conserved first and last residue. The D gene is left open where the match is weak. Expanded clones get a size class; other rows say once, few or many, or leave the size out.

J gene,V gene,D gene,clone size,CDR3 protein,CDR3 DNA
TRBJ2-3,TRBV6-1,.,.,CASSGGWETDTQYF,TGTGCCAGCAGTGGAGGGTGGGAGACAGATACGCAGTATTTT
TRBJ1-2,TRBV5-6,TRBD1,once,CASRRYPQGEGYTF,TGTGCCAGCAGGCGTTATCCACAGGGGGAGGGCTACACCTTC
TRBJ2-3,TRBV19,.,.,CASSIFQTDTQYF,TGTGCCAGTAGTATTTTCCAGACAGATACGCAGTATTTT
TRBJ2-7,TRBV6-1,.,.,CASSEYSISSYEQYF,TGTGCCAGCAGTGAATATTCCATCAGCTCCTACGAGCAGTACTTC
TRBJ1-5,TRBV28,.,.,CASSLPGSSNQPQHF,TGTGCCAGCAGTTTACCGGGATCTAGCAATCAGCCCCAGCATTTT
TRBJ1-5,TRBV7-2,TRBD1,.,CASSLRTGMTYSNQPQHF,TGTGCCAGCAGCTTGAGGACAGGTATGACTTATAGCAATCAGCCCCAGCATTTT
TRBJ2-4,TRBV10-3,.,.,CAISESGGRVGNIQYF,TGTGCCATCAGTGAGTCAGGTGGCAGGGTAGGGAACATTCAGTACTTC
TRBJ1-2,TRBV7-8,.,.,CASSPPGDYGYTF,TGTGCCAGCAGCCCGCCGGGGGACTATGGCTACACCTTC
TRBJ2-3,TRBV11-2,.,.,CASSQDYSTDTQYF,TGTGCCAGCAGCCAGGACTATAGCACAGATACGCAGTATTTT
TRBJ2-5,TRBV6-6,TRBD1,.,CASSWDRDVQTQYF,TGTGCCAGCAGTTGGGACAGGGATGTACAGACCCAGTACTTC
TRBJ1-3,TRBV5-5,.,.,CASTLGGFGNTIYF,TGTGCCAGCACCTTAGGGGGGTTTGGAAACACCATATATTTT
TRBJ2-4,TRBV7-2,TRBD2,.,CASSPRTSGTSKNIQYF,TGTGCCAGCAGCCCCAGGACTAGCGGGACTTCCAAAAACATTCAGTACTTC
TRBJ1-5,TRBV28,TRBD1,.,CASSLGTAGSNQPQHF,TGTGCCAGCAGTTTAGGGACAGCCGGAAGCAATCAGCCCCAGCATTTT
TRBJ1-4,TRBV6-1,TRBD1,.,CASRSGGTGGEKLFF,TGTGCCAGCAGGTCAGGCGGGACAGGGGGCGAAAAACTGTTTTTT
TRBJ1-1,TRBV9,TRBD1,.,CASSVTGATEAFF,TGTGCCAGCAGCGTTACAGGGGCCACTGAAGCTTTCTTT
TRBJ2-1,TRBV10-3,TRBD1,.,CAISQPGTAYNEQFF,TGTGCCATCAGTCAACCCGGGACAGCTTACAATGAGCAGTTCTTC
TRBJ2-7,TRBV6-5,.,.,CASSVGTPQYF,TGTGCCAGCAGCGTGGGGACCCCGCAGTACTTC
TRBJ2-1,TRBV4-2,.,few,CASSQEVSRRGEWEQFF,TGTGCCAGCAGCCAAGAAGTCTCGAGGAGGGGGGAATGGGAGCAGTTCTTC
TRBJ1-2,TRBV5-1,TRBD1,.,CASGDRGDNGYTF,TGCGCCAGCGGGGACAGGGGGGACAATGGCTACACCTTC
TRBJ1-3,TRBV5-5,.,few,CASSLGGPGNTIYF,TGTGCCAGCAGCTTGGGTGGACCGGGGAACACCATATATTTT
TRBJ1-5,TRBV6-1,TRBD1,.,CASSTRTGEGQPQHF,TGTGCCAGCAGTACCCGGACAGGGGAGGGGCAGCCCCAGCATTTT
TRBJ2-1,TRBV5-1,.,.,CASSLIKDRNEQFF,TGCGCCAGCAGCTTAATCAAGGACAGAAATGAGCAGTTCTTC
TRBJ1-1,TRBV10-3,TRBD1,few,CAISEGQVMNTEAFF,TGTGCCATCAGTGAGGGACAGGTCATGAACACTGAAGCTTTCTTT
TRBJ1-2,TRBV6-1,TRBD1,.,CASSENRGRNYGYTF,TGTGCCAGCAGTGAAAACAGGGGGCGAAACTATGGCTACACCTTC
TRBJ1-5,TRBV7-2,.,.,CASSVGRQPQHF,TGTGCCAGCAGCGTAGGGCGTCAGCCCCAGCATTTT
TRBJ2-7,TRBV7-2,TRBD1,large,CASSLDGTGFTYEQYF,TGTGCCAGCAGCTTAGACGGGACAGGGTTCACCTACGAGCAGTACTTC
TRBJ2-7,TRBV28,.,few,CASSRTEYLGEQYF,TGTGCCAGCAGCCGGACAGAATATTTAGGCGAGCAGTACTTC
TRBJ2-2,TRBV11-1,.,.,CASSLSVKRTSTGELFF,TGTGCCAGCAGCTTGTCGGTAAAGAGAACATCAACCGGGGAGCTGTTTTTT
TRBJ2-5,TRBV7-8,.,few,CASSFGRETQYF,TGTGCCAGCAGCTTTGGCCGAGAGACCCAGTACTTC
TRBJ1-4,TRBV7-2,.,.,CASSLERGEKLFF,TGTGCCAGCAGCTTAGAAAGAGGGGAAAAACTGTTTTTT
TRBJ1-3,TRBV28,.,.,CASSPRSPVGNTIYF,TGTGCCAGCAGCCCCCGGAGCCCGGTAGGAAACACCATATATTTT
TRBJ2-7,TRBV7-9,TRBD1,.,CASSLTGVEQYF,TGTGCCAGCAGCCTTACAGGGGTCGAGCAGTACTTC
TRBJ1-1,TRBV2,.,.,CASSYLNRNTEAFF,TGTGCCAGCAGCTACTTAAACAGGAACACTGAAGCTTTCTTT
TRBJ2-4,TRBV15,TRBD2,few,CATSRDRLAGAVNIQYF,TGTGCCACCAGCAGAGATCGACTAGCGGGAGCGGTAAACATTCAGTACTTC
TRBJ2-7,TRBV28,TRBD2,few,CASSPGLAGGYF,TGTGCCAGCAGTCCCGGACTAGCGGGAGGGTACTTC
TRBJ2-3,TRBV7-3,.,few,CASSSGQTDTQYF,TGTGCCAGCAGCTCAGGACAGACAGATACGCAGTATTTT
TRBJ2-5,TRBV18,.,once,CASSRSGQETQYF,TGTGCCAGCTCACGAAGCGGGCAAGAGACCCAGTACTTC
TRBJ2-3,TRBV19,.,.,CASSGTSTDTQYF,TGTGCCAGTAGCGGGACTAGCACAGATACGCAGTATTTT
TRBJ2-1,TRBV6-5,.,.,CASSYTSRGSYNEQFF,TGTGCCAGCAGTTACACGTCCCGGGGGTCCTACAATGAGCAGTTCTTC
TRBJ2-1,TRBV29-1,TRBD1,.,CSVGDRGEQFF,TGCAGCGTTGGGGACAGGGGTGAGCAGTTCTTC
TRBJ2-3,TRBV6-6,.,.,CASIRGLADTQYF,TGTGCCAGCATCCGGGGGCTAGCAGATACGCAGTATTTT
TRBJ2-1,TRBV5-1,.,.,CASSPEGNRNEQFF,TGCGCCAGCAGCCCGGAGGGGAATAGGAATGAGCAGTTCTTC
TRBJ2-5,TRBV11-2,.,.,CASSFRPPRQGGTQYF,TGTGCCAGCAGCTTTCGCCCTCCCAGACAGGGAGGGACCCAGTACTTC
TRBJ2-6,TRBV30,.,.,CAWSVKGANVLTF,TGTGCCTGGAGTGTTAAGGGGGCCAACGTCCTGACTTTC
TRBJ2-7,TRBV28,TRBD1,once,CASSPGGTGSYEQYF,TGTGCCAGCAGTCCCGGGGGGACAGGGTCCTACGAGCAGTACTTC
TRBJ2-5,TRBV5-1,TRBD2,few,CASSGGTSGEETQYF,TGCGCCAGCAGCGGGGGGACTAGCGGTGAAGAGACCCAGTACTTC
TRBJ2-7,TRBV7-2,.,.,CASSSHREQYF,TGTGCCAGCAGTTCTCATCGGGAGCAGTACTTC
TRBJ1-4,TRBV6-1,.,.,CASRREGTNEKLFF,TGTGCCAGCAGGCGTGAGGGCACTAATGAAAAACTGTTTTTT
TRBJ1-4,TRBV15,.,.,CATSRDTLREKLFF,TGTGCCACCAGCAGAGATACATTAAGAGAAAAACTGTTTTTT
TRBJ1-1,TRBV4-1,.,few,CASSHPSTGSAAFF,TGCGCCAGCAGCCACCCCTCGACGGGTTCTGCAGCTTTCTTT
TRBJ2-7,TRBV7-2,.,.,CASSSPVGGAGEQYF,TGTGCCAGCAGCTCACCCGTGGGGGGAGCCGGCGAGCAGTACTTC
TRBJ1-1,TRBV2,.,once,CASRPEGSNTEAFF,TGTGCCAGCAGGCCCGAGGGTTCGAACACTGAAGCTTTCTTT
TRBJ1-2,TRBV12-5,TRBD1,medium-sized,CASERDRGSGYTF,TGTGCTAGTGAAAGGGACAGGGGCTCGGGCTACACCTTC
TRBJ2-2,TRBV7-3,.,.,CASSSPSRYNTGELFF,TGTGCCAGCAGCTCCCCTTCGCGGTACAACACCGGGGAGCTGTTTTTT
TRBJ2-1,TRBV11-2,.,.,CASSLVGAPNEQFF,TGTGCCAGCAGCTTAGTTGGAGCCCCCAATGAGCAGTTCTTC